A selection of T cell receptor beta chains follows, all from one sample in a study of a mutant IDH1 vaccine in newly diagnosed glioma. Here immunoSEQ multiplex PCR was the method, and the copy in TCRdb shows in-frame clones only, minus some. The sample includes tens of thousands of clones, roughly 82% of them seen just once. For these receptors, no antigen is known. The sequencing here drew on PBMCs, taken from a glioma patient whose treatment included an IDH1 peptide vaccine. These receptors all come from a woman aged 18-35 years with glioma. Some clones in this sample may be carry-over from other donors' samples. The CDR3 runs from the conserved cysteine through the conserved F or W. Fields, in order: D gene, J gene, clone size, V gene, CDR3 protein, CDR3 DNA. A D gene is named only where the DNA matches it firmly. A row's size may be missing; if present it is once, few, many or a size class.

D gene: NA; J gene: TRBJ1-2; clone size: NA; V gene: TRBV7-2; CDR3 protein: CASSLVGPGNGYTF; CDR3 DNA: TGTGCCAGCAGCTTAGTTGGGCCAGGGAACGGCTACACCTTC
D gene: TRBD1; J gene: TRBJ1-2; clone size: NA; V gene: TRBV4-2; CDR3 protein: CASSQDRRDRGLGGYTF; CDR3 DNA: TGTGCCAGCAGCCAAGATCGAAGGGACAGGGGGCTAGGTGGCTACACCTTC
D gene: TRBD2; J gene: TRBJ2-7; clone size: NA; V gene: TRBV11-2; CDR3 protein: CASSPRTSSRPYEQYF; CDR3 DNA: TGTGCCAGCAGCCCAAGGACTAGCTCCCGGCCCTACGAGCAGTACTTC
D gene: NA; J gene: TRBJ2-7; clone size: NA; V gene: TRBV20-1; CDR3 protein: CSARTVGEQYF; CDR3 DNA: TGCAGTGCGAGGACAGTGGGAGAGCAGTACTTC
D gene: TRBD1; J gene: TRBJ1-4; clone size: NA; V gene: TRBV18; CDR3 protein: CASSPPIQAGQGGKLFF; CDR3 DNA: TGTGCCAGCTCACCCCCCATCCAAGCGGGACAGGGAGGAAAACTGTTTTTT
D gene: TRBD2; J gene: TRBJ2-1; clone size: NA; V gene: TRBV5-1; CDR3 protein: CASSLRSSGGYNEQFF; CDR3 DNA: TGCGCCAGCAGCTTGCGGTCTAGCGGGGGGTACAATGAGCAGTTCTTC
D gene: NA; J gene: TRBJ1-4; clone size: few; V gene: TRBV2; CDR3 protein: CASRDTVASEKLFF; CDR3 DNA: TGTGCCAGCAGGGACACGGTCGCGAGTGAAAAACTGTTTTTT
D gene: NA; J gene: TRBJ1-3; clone size: NA; V gene: TRBV5-1; CDR3 protein: CASSLDRVRGNTIYF; CDR3 DNA: TGCGCCAGCAGCTTGGACAGGGTGAGAGGAAACACCATATATTTT
D gene: NA; J gene: TRBJ1-4; clone size: NA; V gene: TRBV6-1; CDR3 protein: CASVRGESEKLFF; CDR3 DNA: TGTGCCAGCGTTCGAGGGGAGAGTGAAAAACTGTTTTTT
D gene: TRBD2; J gene: TRBJ2-7; clone size: NA; V gene: TRBV2; CDR3 protein: CASRAGTSGYEQYF; CDR3 DNA: TGTGCCAGCAGGGCCGGGACTAGCGGGTACGAGCAGTACTTC
D gene: TRBD1; J gene: TRBJ2-7; clone size: NA; V gene: TRBV27; CDR3 protein: CASSLKSTGAEQYF; CDR3 DNA: TGTGCCAGCAGTCTCAAATCGACAGGGGCCGAGCAGTACTTC
D gene: NA; J gene: TRBJ1-5; clone size: few; V gene: TRBV5-5; CDR3 protein: CASSLTMADYSNQPQHF; CDR3 DNA: TGTGCCAGCAGCCTCACGATGGCAGACTATAGCAATCAGCCCCAGCATTTT
D gene: NA; J gene: TRBJ1-1; clone size: NA; V gene: TRBV27; CDR3 protein: CASSFKHLGGMNTEAFF; CDR3 DNA: TGTGCCAGCAGTTTCAAGCATCTCGGTGGGATGAACACTGAAGCTTTCTTT
D gene: NA; J gene: TRBJ2-3; clone size: once; V gene: TRBV5-8; CDR3 protein: CASSLGISTDTQYF; CDR3 DNA: TGTGCCAGCAGCTTGGGTATTAGCACAGATACGCAGTATTTT
D gene: NA; J gene: TRBJ1-2; clone size: NA; V gene: TRBV5-4; CDR3 protein: CASSSIGTGGLYGYTF; CDR3 DNA: TGTGCCAGCAGCTCGATAGGGACTGGGGGGCTCTATGGCTACACCTTC
D gene: TRBD2; J gene: TRBJ2-1; clone size: NA; V gene: TRBV10-2; CDR3 protein: CASTKLAGGRTSSYNEQFF; CDR3 DNA: TGCGCCAGCACCAAACTAGCGGGAGGCCGAACGAGCTCCTACAATGAGCAGTTCTTC